Listed below are T cell receptor beta chains from one sample, sequenced in a study of cytomegalovirus exposure and HLA in healthy donors. Generated by immunoSEQ multiplex PCR, the TCRdb table keeps only in-frame clones and is missing some. The table records around 120,000 clones, about three quarters of them present only once. Specimen: PBMCs. The receptor source for this set is a female donor in good health and CMV-seropositive. CDR3s include the opening cysteine and the closing phenylalanine or tryptophan. The D gene is left open where the match is weak. Part of the rows lack a size; the others show once, few, many or a class for expanded clones.

v_gene	d_gene	abundance	j_gene	CDR3nt	CDR3aa
TRBV28	TRBD1	.	TRBJ1-5	TGTGCCAGCAGTACGAATTCTCGGGACAGGGGGCCCGATCAGCCCCAGCATTTT	CASSTNSRDRGPDQPQHF
TRBV18	.	.	TRBJ2-7	TGTGCCAGCTCACCACGTGAGGGCCCCTACGAGCAGTACTTC	CASSPREGPYEQYF
TRBV4-1	.	.	TRBJ2-7	TGCGCCAGCAGCCAAGGGAGGGGCGGGTCGGGGTACGAGCAGTACTTC	CASSQGRGGSGYEQYF
TRBV9	.	.	TRBJ2-7	TGTGCCAGCAGCGTGGACAATTCCCGGGGGATTTACGAGCAGTACTTC	CASSVDNSRGIYEQYF
TRBV2	.	.	TRBJ2-3	TGTGCCAGCAAGGCGGGGTCAGCAGATACGCAGTATTTT	CASKAGSADTQYF
TRBV12-5	TRBD2	.	TRBJ2-1	TGTGCTAGTGGTTTAGGACTAGCGGGAGCCTCCTACAATGAGCAGTTCTTC	CASGLGLAGASYNEQFF
TRBV6-5	.	.	TRBJ1-1	TGTGCCAGCAGTTACGGCCGGGAGAACACTGAAGCTTTCTTT	CASSYGRENTEAFF
TRBV5-8	.	.	TRBJ2-7	TGTGCCAGCAGCTTGGGTCCGGGGGACTCCTACGAGCAGTACTTC	CASSLGPGDSYEQYF
TRBV10-3	TRBD2	.	TRBJ2-1	TGTGCCATCGCGGGACTAGAATCCTACAATGAGCAGTTCTTC	CAIAGLESYNEQFF
TRBV27	TRBD1	.	TRBJ2-2	TGTGCCAGTATGATGTTGGGACAGGGGGCGCCGAACACCGGGGAGCTGTTTTTT	CASMMLGQGAPNTGELFF
TRBV5-1	.	.	TRBJ2-1	TGCGCCAGCAGCGTCGCGCGAGTGACGGGAAGAGGGAATGAGCAGTTCTTC	CASSVARVTGRGNEQFF
TRBV6-5	TRBD2	.	TRBJ2-1	TGTGCCAGCAGTTCCAAGGGACTATACAATGAGCAGTTCTTC	CASSSKGLYNEQFF
TRBV28	TRBD2	.	TRBJ2-5	TGTGCCAGCAGTTTTTACGGTAGACTAGCGCCAACGGGGGAGACCCAGTACTTC	CASSFYGRLAPTGETQYF
TRBV5-1	.	.	TRBJ2-6	TGCGCCAGCAGCTCTTCAGGGTCCTCTGGGGCCAACGTCCTGACTTTC	CASSSSGSSGANVLTF
TRBV4-2	TRBD2	.	TRBJ2-1	TGTGCCAGCAGCCAAGAGCCTAGCGGGAGCCGGGGGTCCTACAATGAGCAGTTCTTC	CASSQEPSGSRGSYNEQFF
TRBV7-6	TRBD1	.	TRBJ1-2	TGTGCCAGCAGCGCTCTAAGAGACAGGGACGGCTACACCTTC	CASSALRDRDGYTF
TRBV2	TRBD1	.	TRBJ1-2	TGTGCCAGCGGCGGACAGGGGGCTCGAGGCTACACCTTC	CASGGQGARGYTF
TRBV5-8	.	.	TRBJ1-1	TGTGCCAGCAGCCTCCTGACGGGGAACACTGAAGCTTTCTTT	CASSLLTGNTEAFF
TRBV4-3	.	.	TRBJ1-5	TGCGCCAGCAGCCCAGGGTTAAGAAATCAGCCCCAGCATTTT	CASSPGLRNQPQHF
TRBV5-1	TRBD2	few	TRBJ2-1	TGCGCCAGCAGACTCCTAGCGGGAGAGTACAATGAGCAGTTCTTC	CASRLLAGEYNEQFF
TRBV30	.	.	TRBJ1-3	TGTGCCTGGAGTGCGATCTGGGCGGGAAGCTCAAGCGGAAACACCATATATTTT	CAWSAIWAGSSSGNTIYF
TRBV5-1	TRBD1	.	TRBJ2-7	TGCGCCAGCAGCTTGGGTGCGGGACAGGGGGACGAGCAGTACTTC	CASSLGAGQGDEQYF
TRBV30	.	.	TRBJ1-3	TGTGCCTGGAGAGAGGTGGTGAGCTCTGGAAACACCATATATTTT	CAWREVVSSGNTIYF
TRBV5-5	.	.	TRBJ1-3	TGTGCCAGCAGCCTCAGGGCAGAAGTTTGGAACACCATATATTTT	CASSLRAEVWNTIYF
TRBV9	.	.	TRBJ2-2	TGTGCCAGCACCAGAGGGCCATCCGGAGGGGGGGAGCTGTTTTTT	CASTRGPSGGGELFF
TRBV6-7	.	.	TRBJ1-2	TGTGCCAGCAGTTACATGGGGAGAGTCTATGGCTACACCTTC	CASSYMGRVYGYTF
TRBV30	.	.	TRBJ1-4	TGTGCCTGGAGGGGACATTATGAAAAACTGTTTTTT	CAWRGHYEKLFF
TRBV30	.	.	TRBJ1-2	TGTGCCTGGACCCAAAATTGGGGGGACTATGGCTACACCTTC	CAWTQNWGDYGYTF
TRBV28	.	.	TRBJ1-1	TGTGCCAGCCACAGGAGGGCCGGGAACACTGAAGCTTTCTTT	CASHRRAGNTEAFF
TRBV11-3	.	.	TRBJ1-2	TGTGCCGATGAGGAGAACTATGGCTACACCTTC	CADEENYGYTF
TRBV11-2	TRBD2	.	TRBJ2-1	TGTGCCAGCAGCTTAATGTCTAGCGGGAGGGCCTCCGGACAATATGAGCAGTTCTTC	CASSLMSSGRASGQYEQFF
TRBV29-1	.	.	TRBJ2-1	TGCAGCGTTGAGATGGGGGGGCCGTACAATGAGCAGTTCTTC	CSVEMGGPYNEQFF
TRBV13	TRBD2	.	TRBJ2-1	TGTGCCAGCAGCTTAGGCGCGCTAGCGGGAGGAGGGTCCTACAATGAGCAGTTCTTC	CASSLGALAGGGSYNEQFF
TRBV7-8	.	.	TRBJ1-2	TGTGCCAGCAGCTTAATGGTTGGGGAGAACTATGGCTACACCTTC	CASSLMVGENYGYTF
TRBV6-1	.	.	TRBJ1-5	TGTGCCAGCAGTGTTGAACAGGACAGTAGCAATCAGCCCCAGCATTTT	CASSVEQDSSNQPQHF
TRBV5-4	.	few	TRBJ1-2	TGTGCCAGCAGTGAAAACTTAGCTAACTATGGCTACACCTTC	CASSENLANYGYTF
TRBV30	.	.	TRBJ2-5	TGTGCCTGGACTCGGGGGGCCGAGACCCAGTACTTC	CAWTRGAETQYF
TRBV7-6	.	few	TRBJ2-5	TGTGCCAGCAGCTTAGATGAGACTAGGGGAAAGACCCAGTACTTC	CASSLDETRGKTQYF
TRBV21-1	.	.	TRBJ1-1	TGTGCCAGCGCAGCGGAGAGATTT	CASAAERF
TRBV7-9	TRBD1	.	TRBJ1-4	TGTTCCAGCAGCGCAAAACCGACAGGGAATGAAAAACTGTTTTTT	CSSSAKPTGNEKLFF
TRBV10-1	.	.	TRBJ1-1	TGCGCCAGCAGTAAAGGGGGGGTAACGGGCTGGATCACTGAAGCTTTCTTT	CASSKGGVTGWITEAFF
TRBV9	.	.	TRBJ2-2	TGTGCCAGCAGTCGAACTACTAGCAGGAACACCGGGGAGCTGTTTTTT	CASSRTTSRNTGELFF
TRBV6-6	TRBD1	.	TRBJ1-2	TGTGCCAGCACTTCCAAAATACAGGGGGCGGGCTACACCTTC	CASTSKIQGAGYTF
TRBV18	TRBD1	few	TRBJ2-7	TGTGCCAGCTCACCAAGACAGGGGTCGAACTACGAGCAGTACTTC	CASSPRQGSNYEQYF
TRBV28	.	few	TRBJ2-7	TGTGCCACAGCCGGGTTGAGGGCTTACGAGCAGTACTTC	CATAGLRAYEQYF
TRBV30	.	once	TRBJ2-1	TGTGCCTGGAGTGTAGGGGCAAATGAGCAGTTCTTC	CAWSVGANEQFF
TRBV9	TRBD1	.	TRBJ1-2	TGTGCCAGCAGCGCCCTGGGACAGGGGGGAGAAGGATATGGCTACACCTTC	CASSALGQGGEGYGYTF
TRBV27	TRBD1	.	TRBJ1-4	TGTGCCAGCAGTTTATCGGGGACAGGGGGTGAAAAACTGTTTTTT	CASSLSGTGGEKLFF
TRBV6-5	TRBD1	.	TRBJ1-2	TGTGCCAGCAGTTACGGGGGACAGGGGGTCTCGTATGGCTACACCTTC	CASSYGGQGVSYGYTF
TRBV25-1	.	.	TRBJ1-1	TGTGCCAGTAAGAGGAACACTGAAGCTTTCTTT	CASKRNTEAFF